A selection of T cell receptor beta chains follows, all from one sample in a study of OX40 agonist ivuxolimab in advanced cancers. This table comes from immunoSEQ multiplex PCR, and its TCRdb copy is limited to in-frame clones, with some not included. There are roughly 70,000 clones in the sample; 85% to 90% occur only once, and 2% to 2.5% lies in the top ten. This material consisted of CD4+ or CD8+ T cells sorted from blood, taken in a trial of the OX40 agonist ivuxolimab. These receptor sequences come from an adult with an advanced solid tumor such as melanoma, head and neck, liver or kidney cancer. The CDR3 runs from the conserved cysteine through the conserved F or W. A row's size may be missing; if present it is once, few, many or a size class.

17	few	TRBV4-2	TRBJ2-2	CASSPTPRSGASGELFF
17	once	TRBV7-2	TRBJ2-2	CASSLEGGRENTGELFF
16	-	TRBV19	TRBJ2-7	CASIRRHGISSYEQYF
12	-	TRBV6-6	TRBJ2-7	CASSQGAGEQYF
16	-	TRBV9	TRBJ1-4	CASSADSRGFEEKLFF
15	few	TRBV28	TRBJ1-4	CASSLSGILNEKLFF
13	-	TRBV30	TRBJ1-1	CAWTRGSNTEAFF
14	-	TRBV28	TRBJ2-3	CASKVSRGTDTQYF
14	-	TRBV18	TRBJ2-5	CASSQGALQETQYF
11	-	TRBV30	TRBJ1-1	CAWKKGGEAFF
13	-	TRBV2	TRBJ1-5	CASSEAPRAPQHF
14	-	TRBV5-8	TRBJ1-1	CASSQSWANTEAFF
14	-	TRBV9	TRBJ1-1	CASSLGLLNTEAFF
13	-	TRBV29-1	TRBJ2-7	CSVMPGGRYEQYF
15	once	TRBV5-1	TRBJ2-3	CASSKGLAGTDTQYF
14	-	TRBV29-1	TRBJ1-5	CSAGLGDSNQPQHF
13	-	TRBV6-5	TRBJ1-1	CANRKGPNTEAFF
15	-	TRBV19	TRBJ2-2	CASSRQGLNTGELFF
14	-	TRBV6-5	TRBJ2-7	CASSYRGPTYEQYF
15	once	TRBV5-1	TRBJ2-5	CASIPEGAGQETQYF
17	-	TRBV11-1	TRBJ2-1	CASSLGTSGSSYNEQFF